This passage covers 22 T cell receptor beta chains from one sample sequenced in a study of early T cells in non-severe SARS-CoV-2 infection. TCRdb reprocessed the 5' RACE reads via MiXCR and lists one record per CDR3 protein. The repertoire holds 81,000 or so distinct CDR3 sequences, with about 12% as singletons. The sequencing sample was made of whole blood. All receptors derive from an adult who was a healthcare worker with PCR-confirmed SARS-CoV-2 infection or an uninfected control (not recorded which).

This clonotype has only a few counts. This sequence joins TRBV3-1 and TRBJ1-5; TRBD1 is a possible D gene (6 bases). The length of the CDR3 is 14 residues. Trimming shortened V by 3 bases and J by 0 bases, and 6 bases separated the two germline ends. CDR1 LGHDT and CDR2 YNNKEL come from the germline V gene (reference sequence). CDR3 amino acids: CASSHRGSNQPQHF. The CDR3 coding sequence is TGTGCCAGCAGCCACAGGGGTAGCAATCAGCCCCAGCATTTT.

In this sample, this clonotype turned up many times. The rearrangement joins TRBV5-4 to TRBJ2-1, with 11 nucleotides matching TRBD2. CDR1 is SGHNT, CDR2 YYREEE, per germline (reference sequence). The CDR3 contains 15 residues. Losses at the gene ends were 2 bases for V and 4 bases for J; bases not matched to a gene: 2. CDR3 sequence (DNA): TGTGCCAGCAGCTTTAGCGGGAGGGGGTACAATGAGCAGTTCTTC. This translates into CASSFSGRGYNEQFF.

The CDR3 DNA is TGTGCCACCAGCAGAGCCGGGTACGAGCAGTACTTC. Protein: CATSRAGYEQYF. The chain recombines TRBV15 with TRBJ2-7; D gene uncertain. V was trimmed by 1 base and J by 4 bases, leaving 5 bases between them. The germline V gene encodes CDR1 LNHNV and CDR2 YYDKDF (reference sequence). The CDR3 consists of 12 residues.

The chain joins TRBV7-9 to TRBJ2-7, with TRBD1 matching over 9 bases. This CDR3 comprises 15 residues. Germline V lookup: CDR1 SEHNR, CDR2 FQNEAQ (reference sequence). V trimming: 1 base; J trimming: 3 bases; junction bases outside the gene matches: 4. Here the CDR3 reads CASSLDGTGSYEQYF. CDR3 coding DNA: TGTGCCAGCAGCTTAGACGGGACAGGGAGCTACGAGCAGTACTTC.

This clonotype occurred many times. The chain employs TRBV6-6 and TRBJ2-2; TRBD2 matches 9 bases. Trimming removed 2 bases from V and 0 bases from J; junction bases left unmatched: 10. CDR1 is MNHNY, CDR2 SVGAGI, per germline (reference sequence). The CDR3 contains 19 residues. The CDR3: CASSYLLAGTLPNTGELFF. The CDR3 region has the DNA TGTGCCAGCAGTTACCTCCTAGCGGGGACCCTCCCGAACACCGGGGAGCTGTTTTTT.

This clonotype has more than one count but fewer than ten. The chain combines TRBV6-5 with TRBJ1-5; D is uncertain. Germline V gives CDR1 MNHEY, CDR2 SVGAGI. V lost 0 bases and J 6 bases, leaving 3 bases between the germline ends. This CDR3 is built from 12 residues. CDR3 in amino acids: CASSYSFQPQHF. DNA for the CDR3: TGTGCCAGCAGTTACTCGTTTCAGCCCCAGCATTTT.

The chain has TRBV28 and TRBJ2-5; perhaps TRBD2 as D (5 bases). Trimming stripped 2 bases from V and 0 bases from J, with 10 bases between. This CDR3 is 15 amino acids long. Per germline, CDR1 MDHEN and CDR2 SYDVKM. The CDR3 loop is CASSLGRRYQETQYF. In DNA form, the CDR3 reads TGTGCCAGCAGTTTAGGAAGGAGGTACCAAGAGACCCAGTACTTC.

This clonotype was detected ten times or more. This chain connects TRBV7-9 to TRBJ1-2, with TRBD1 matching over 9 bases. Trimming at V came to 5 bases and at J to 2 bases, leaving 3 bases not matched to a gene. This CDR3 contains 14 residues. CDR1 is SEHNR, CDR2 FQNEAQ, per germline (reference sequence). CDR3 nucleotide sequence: TGTGCCAGCAGCGAGGGACAGGGAAACTATGGCTACACCTTC. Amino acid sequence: CASSEGQGNYGYTF.

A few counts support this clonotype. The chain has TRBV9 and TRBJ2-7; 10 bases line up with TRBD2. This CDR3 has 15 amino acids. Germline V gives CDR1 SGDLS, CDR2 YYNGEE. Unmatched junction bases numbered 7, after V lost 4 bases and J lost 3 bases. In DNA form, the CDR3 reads TGTGCCAGCAGCCTCGCCGGGACTAGCGTCTACGAGCAGTACTTC. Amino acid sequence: CASSLAGTSVYEQYF.

The CDR3 DNA reads TGTGCCAGCTCACCACCAAGGTCTCCCTACGAGCAGTACTTC. The encoded protein is CASSPPRSPYEQYF. V gene TRBV18 combines with J gene TRBJ2-7, with D unclear. Germline-derived CDR1 and CDR2 are KGHSH and LQKENI. Trimming removed 0 bases at V and 2 bases at J, with 8 bases between. The CDR3 length is 14 residues. Using reference TRBV18 and TRBJ2-7 for the parts outside the CDR3, the full variable domain is NAGVMQNPRHLVRRRGQEARLRCSPMKGHSHVYWYRQLPEEGLKFMVYLQKENIIDESGMPKERFSAEFPKEGPSILRIQQVVRGDSAAYFCASSPPRSPYEQYFGPGTRLTVT.

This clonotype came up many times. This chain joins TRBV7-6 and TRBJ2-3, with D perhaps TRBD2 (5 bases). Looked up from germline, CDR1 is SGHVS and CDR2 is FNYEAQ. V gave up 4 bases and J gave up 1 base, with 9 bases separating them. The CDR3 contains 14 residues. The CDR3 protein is CASSSRGGTDTQYF. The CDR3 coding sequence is TGTGCCAGCAGCTCTCGGGGAGGCACAGATACGCAGTATTTT.

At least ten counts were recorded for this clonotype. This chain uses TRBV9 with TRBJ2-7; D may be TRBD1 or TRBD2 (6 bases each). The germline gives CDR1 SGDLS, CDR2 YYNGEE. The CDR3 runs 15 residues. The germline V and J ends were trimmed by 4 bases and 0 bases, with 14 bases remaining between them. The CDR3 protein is CASSPRDMSSYEQYF. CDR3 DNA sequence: TGTGCCAGCAGCCCGCGGGACATGAGCTCCTACGAGCAGTACTTC.

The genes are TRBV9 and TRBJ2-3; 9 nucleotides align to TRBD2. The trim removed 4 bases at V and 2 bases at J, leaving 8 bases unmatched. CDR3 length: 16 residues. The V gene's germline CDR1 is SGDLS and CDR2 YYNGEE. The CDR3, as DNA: TGTGCCAGCAGCCCTTCTCTAGCGGGGACCACAGATACGCAGTATTTT. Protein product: CASSPSLAGTTDTQYF. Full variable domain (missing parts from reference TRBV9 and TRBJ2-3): DSGVTQTPKHLITATGQRVTLRCSPRSGDLSVYWYQQSLDQGLQFLIQYYNGEERAKGNILERFSAQQFPDLHSELNLSSLELGDSALYFCASSPSLAGTTDTQYFGPGTRLTVL.

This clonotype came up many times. CDR3 in amino acids: CASSPPGLAAHEQYF. The CDR3 DNA reads as TGTGCCAGCAGTCCTCCGGGACTAGCCGCCCACGAGCAGTACTTC. This rearrangement joins TRBV28 to TRBJ2-7; 9 positions agree with TRBD2. CDR3 size: 15 residues. J gave up 5 bases and V 5 bases, and 10 bases lay outside the gene matches. Germline V CDR1 and CDR2: MDHEN, SYDVKM.

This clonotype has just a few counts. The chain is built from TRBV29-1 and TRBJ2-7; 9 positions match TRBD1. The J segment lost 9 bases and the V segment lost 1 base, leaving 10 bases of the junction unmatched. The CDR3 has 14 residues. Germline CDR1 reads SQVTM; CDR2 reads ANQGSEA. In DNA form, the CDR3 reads TGCAGCGTTGAAGGCCCGGGACAGGGTGGTCGGCAGTACTTC. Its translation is CSVEGPGQGGRQYF.

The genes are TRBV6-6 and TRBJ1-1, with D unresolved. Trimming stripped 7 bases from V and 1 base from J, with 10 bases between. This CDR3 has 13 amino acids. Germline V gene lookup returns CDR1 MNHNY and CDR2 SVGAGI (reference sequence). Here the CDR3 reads CASTAVRNTEAFF. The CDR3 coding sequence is TGTGCCAGCACCGCCGTCAGGAACACTGAAGCTTTCTTT.

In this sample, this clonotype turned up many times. The CDR3 DNA sequence: TGTGCCAGCAAGGGTGGATTGAACACTGAAGCTTTCTTT. This encodes CASKGGLNTEAFF. The chain couples TRBV2 to TRBJ1-1; D unclear. The ends were cut back, 7 bases at V and 0 bases at J, with 9 bases in the middle. The germline gives CDR1 SNHLY, CDR2 FYNNEI. The CDR3 sequence is 13 residues long.

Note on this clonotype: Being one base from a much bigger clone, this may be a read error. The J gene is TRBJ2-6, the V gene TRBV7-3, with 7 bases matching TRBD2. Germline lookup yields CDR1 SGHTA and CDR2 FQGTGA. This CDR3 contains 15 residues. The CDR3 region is CVSSRTSSGANVLTF. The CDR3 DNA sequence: TGTGTCAGCAGCCGGACTAGCTCTGGGGCCAACGTCCTGACTTTC.

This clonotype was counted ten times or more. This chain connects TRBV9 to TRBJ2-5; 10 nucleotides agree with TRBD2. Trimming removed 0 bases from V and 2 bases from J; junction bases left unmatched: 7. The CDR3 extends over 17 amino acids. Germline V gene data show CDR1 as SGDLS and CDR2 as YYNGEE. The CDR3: CASSVGASGSSQETQYF. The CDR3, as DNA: TGTGCCAGCAGCGTAGGGGCTAGCGGGAGTTCTCAAGAGACCCAGTACTTC.

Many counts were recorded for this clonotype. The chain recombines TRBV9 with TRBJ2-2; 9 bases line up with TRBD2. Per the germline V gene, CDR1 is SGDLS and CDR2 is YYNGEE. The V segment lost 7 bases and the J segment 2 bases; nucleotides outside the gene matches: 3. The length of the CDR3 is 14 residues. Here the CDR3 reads CASDSGSNTGELFF. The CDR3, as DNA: TGTGCCAGCGATAGCGGGAGTAACACCGGGGAGCTGTTTTTT.

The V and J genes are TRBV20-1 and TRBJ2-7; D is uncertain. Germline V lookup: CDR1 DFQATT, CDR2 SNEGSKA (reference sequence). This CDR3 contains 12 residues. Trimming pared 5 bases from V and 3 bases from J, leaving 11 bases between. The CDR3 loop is CSAQARNYEQYF. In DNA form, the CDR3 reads TGCAGTGCTCAGGCCAGGAACTACGAGCAGTACTTC.

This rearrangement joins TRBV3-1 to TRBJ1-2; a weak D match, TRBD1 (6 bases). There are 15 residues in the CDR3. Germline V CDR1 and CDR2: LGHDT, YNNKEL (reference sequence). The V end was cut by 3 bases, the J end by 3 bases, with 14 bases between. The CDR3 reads CASSQAPGADYGYTF. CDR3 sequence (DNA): TGTGCCAGCAGCCAGGCTCCAGGGGCTGACTATGGCTACACCTTC.